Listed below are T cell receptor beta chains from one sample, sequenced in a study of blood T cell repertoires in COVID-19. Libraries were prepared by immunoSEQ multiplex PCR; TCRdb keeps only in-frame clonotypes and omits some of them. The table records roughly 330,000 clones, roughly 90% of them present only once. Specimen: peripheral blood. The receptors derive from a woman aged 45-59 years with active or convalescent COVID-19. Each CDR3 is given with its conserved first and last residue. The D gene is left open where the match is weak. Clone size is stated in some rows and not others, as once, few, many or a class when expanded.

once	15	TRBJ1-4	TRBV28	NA	CASQSISSTNEKLFF	TGTGCCAGCCAATCGATCAGTTCAACTAATGAAAAACTGTTTTTT
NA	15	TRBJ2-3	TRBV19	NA	CASSNLLRSTDTQYF	TGTGCCAGTAGTAATCTTTTGAGGAGCACAGATACGCAGTATTTT
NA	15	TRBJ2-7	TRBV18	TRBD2	CASSPGQRELYEQYF	TGTGCCAGCTCACCGGGCCAGCGGGAACTCTACGAGCAGTACTTC
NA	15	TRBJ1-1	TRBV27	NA	CASSFSTITNTEAFF	TGTGCCAGCAGTTTTAGCACAATTACGAACACTGAAGCTTTCTTT
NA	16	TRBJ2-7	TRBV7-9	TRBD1	CASSSSDRGISYEQYF	TGTGCCAGCAGCTCATCGGACAGGGGGATCTCCTACGAGCAGTACTTC
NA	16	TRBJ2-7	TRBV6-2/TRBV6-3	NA	CASSYFNPWESTEQYF	TGTGCCAGCAGTTACTTTAATCCGTGGGAGTCGACGGAGCAGTACTTC
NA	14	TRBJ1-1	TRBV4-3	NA	CASSPKDSYTEAFF	TGCGCCAGCAGCCCTAAAGACAGCTACACTGAAGCTTTCTTT
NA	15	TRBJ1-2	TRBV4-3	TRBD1	CASSQDLGGGVGYTF	TGCGCCAGCAGCCAAGATTTAGGGGGCGGGGTTGGCTACACCTTC
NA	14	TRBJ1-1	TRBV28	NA	CASTQVGALTEAFF	TGTGCCAGCACCCAGGTGGGGGCGTTAACTGAAGCTTTCTTT
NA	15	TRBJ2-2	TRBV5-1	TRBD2	CASSLREGGTGELFF	TGCGCCAGCAGCTTGAGGGAGGGTGGCACCGGGGAGCTGTTTTTT
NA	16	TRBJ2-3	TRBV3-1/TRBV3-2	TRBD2	CASSPLAGGPTDTQYF	TGTGCCAGCAGCCCCCTAGCGGGGGGCCCCACAGATACGCAGTATTTT
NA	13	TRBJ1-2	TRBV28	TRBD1	CASSPDRGNSYTF	TGTGCCAGCAGTCCGGACAGGGGGAACAGCTACACCTTC
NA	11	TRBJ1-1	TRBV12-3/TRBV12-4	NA	CASTWGQKAFF	TGTGCCAGCACCTGGGGGCAAAAAGCTTTCTTT
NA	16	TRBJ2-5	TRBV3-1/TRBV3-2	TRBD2	CASSQGLAIRPETQYF	TGTGCCAGCAGCCAGGGACTAGCTATACGCCCTGAGACCCAGTACTTC
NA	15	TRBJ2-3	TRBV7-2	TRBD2	CASSALAGALDTQYF	TGTGCCAGCAGCGCGCTAGCGGGAGCCCTGGATACGCAGTATTTT
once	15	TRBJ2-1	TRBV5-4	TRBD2	CASSSKRDTPNEQFF	TGTGCCAGCAGCTCGAAGCGGGATACCCCCAATGAGCAGTTCTTC
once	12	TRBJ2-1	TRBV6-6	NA	CASSSSLFEQFF	TGTGCCAGCAGTTCCTCTCTGTTTGAGCAGTTCTTC
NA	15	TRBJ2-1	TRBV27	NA	CASSSGRGIQSEQFF	TGTGCCAGCAGTTCGGGAAGGGGGATACAAAGTGAGCAGTTCTTC
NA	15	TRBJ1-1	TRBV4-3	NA	CASSQDPGLGTEAFF	TGCGCCAGCAGCCAAGATCCAGGGTTGGGGACTGAAGCTTTCTTT
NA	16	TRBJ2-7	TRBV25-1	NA	CASSESPRAGRVEQYF	TGTGCCAGCAGTGAATCCCCCAGGGCCGGTCGGGTCGAGCAGTACTTC
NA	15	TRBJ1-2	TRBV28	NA	CASSLHERAGYGYTF	TGTGCCAGCAGTCTACATGAGAGGGCCGGCTATGGCTACACCTTC
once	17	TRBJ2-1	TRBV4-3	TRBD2	CASSQDSRLAEYNEQFF	TGCGCCAGCAGCCAAGATTCCCGACTAGCGGAATACAATGAGCAGTTCTTC
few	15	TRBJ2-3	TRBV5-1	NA	CASSLRGQSTDTQYF	TGCGCCAGCAGCTTGCGCGGGCAAAGCACAGATACGCAGTATTTT
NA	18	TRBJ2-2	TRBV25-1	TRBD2	CASRGNPSGTWTGGELFF	TGTGCCAGCAGAGGAAACCCTAGCGGGACCTGGACAGGCGGGGAGCTGTTTTTT
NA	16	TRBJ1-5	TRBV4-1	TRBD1	CASSPGQGSGNQPQHF	TGCGCCAGCAGCCCCGGACAGGGATCGGGCAATCAGCCCCAGCATTTT
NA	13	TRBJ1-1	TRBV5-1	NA	CASSLALNTEAFF	TGCGCCAGCAGCTTGGCCTTGAACACTGAAGCTTTCTTT
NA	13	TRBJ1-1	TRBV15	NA	CATSTQFDTEAFF	TGTGCCACCAGCACCCAGTTCGACACTGAAGCTTTCTTT
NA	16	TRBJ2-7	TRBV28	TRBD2	CASSSPTRGRVEEQYF	TGTGCCAGCAGTTCCCCCACTCGCGGGAGGGTTGAAGAGCAGTACTTC
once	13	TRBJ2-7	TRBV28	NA	CASSSPGSYEQYF	TGTGCCAGCAGTTCGCCCGGTTCCTACGAGCAGTACTTC
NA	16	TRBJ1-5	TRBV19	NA	CASSGAGLGAGQPQHF	TGTGCCAGTAGTGGCGCAGGGTTGGGGGCTGGTCAGCCCCAGCATTTT
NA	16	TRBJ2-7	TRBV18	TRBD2	CASSPQRSGAAYEQYF	TGTGCCAGCTCACCACAAAGGAGCGGGGCGGCCTACGAGCAGTACTTC
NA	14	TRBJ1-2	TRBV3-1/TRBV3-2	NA	CASSSGREHYGYTF	TGTGCCAGCAGCTCAGGTCGGGAGCACTATGGCTACACCTTC
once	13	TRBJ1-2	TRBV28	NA	CASTPGTNYGYTF	TGTGCCAGTACCCCGGGAACTAACTATGGCTACACCTTC
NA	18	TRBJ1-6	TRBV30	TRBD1	CAWSSDRDGSSYNSPLHF	TGTGCCTGGAGCTCCGACAGGGACGGAAGCTCCTATAATTCACCCCTCCACTTT
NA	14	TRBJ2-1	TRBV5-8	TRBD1	CASSRRQGYNEQFF	TGTGCCAGCAGCAGAAGACAGGGCTACAATGAGCAGTTCTTC
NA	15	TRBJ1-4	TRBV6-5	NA	CASRASRGANEKLFF	TGTGCCAGCAGGGCCTCACGAGGAGCTAATGAAAAACTGTTTTTT
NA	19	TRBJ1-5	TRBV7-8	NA	CASSPRTGVGRRGNQPQHF	TGTGCCAGCAGCCCCCGGACGGGAGTGGGTCGGAGGGGCAATCAGCCCCAGCATTTT
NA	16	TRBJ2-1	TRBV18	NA	CASSPTRASVVNKQFF	TGTGCCAGCTCCCCAACCAGGGCTTCAGTGGTGAATAAGCAGTTCTTC